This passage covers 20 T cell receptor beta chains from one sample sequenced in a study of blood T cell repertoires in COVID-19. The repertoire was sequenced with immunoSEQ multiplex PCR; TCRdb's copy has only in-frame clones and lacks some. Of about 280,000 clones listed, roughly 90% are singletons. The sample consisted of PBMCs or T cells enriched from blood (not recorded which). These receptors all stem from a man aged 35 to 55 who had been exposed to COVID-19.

The CDR3 reads CASSPAVGSAGYTF. CDR3 coding DNA: TGTGCCAGCAGCCCCGCGGTGGGTTCCGCGGGCTACACCTTC. This chain links TRBV7-2 with TRBJ1-2; no firm D call. The germline V gene encodes CDR1 SGHTA and CDR2 FQGNSA. There are 14 residues in the CDR3. V was clipped by 5 bases and J by 8 bases, with 18 bases between them. The complete variable domain, with remaining parts taken from reference TRBV7-2 and TRBJ1-2, reads GAGVSQSPSNKVTEKGKDVELRCDPISGHTALYWYRQSLGQGLEFLIYFQGNSAPDKSGLPSDRFSAERTGGSVSTLTIQRTQQEDSAVYLCASSPAVGSAGYTFGSGTRLTVV.

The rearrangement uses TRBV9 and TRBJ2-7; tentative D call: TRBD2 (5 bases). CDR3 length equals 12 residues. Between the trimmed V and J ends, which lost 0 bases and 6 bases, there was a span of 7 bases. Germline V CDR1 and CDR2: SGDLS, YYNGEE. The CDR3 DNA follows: TGTGCCAGCAGCGTAGATGAGGGCGAGCAGTACTTC. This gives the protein CASSVDEGEQYF.

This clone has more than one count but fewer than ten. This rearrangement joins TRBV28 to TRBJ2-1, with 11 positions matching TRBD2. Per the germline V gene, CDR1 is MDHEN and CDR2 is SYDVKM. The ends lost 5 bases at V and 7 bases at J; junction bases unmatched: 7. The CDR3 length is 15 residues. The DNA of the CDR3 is TGTGCCAGCAGTCGACTAGCGGGAAATAAGAATGAGCAGTTCTTC. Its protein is CASSRLAGNKNEQFF.

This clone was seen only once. The CDR3 is CASSLTYEQYF. CDR3 DNA sequence: TGTGCCAGCAGTTTGACATACGAGCAGTACTTC. V usage is TRBV28 and J usage is TRBJ2-7, with D unresolved. The germline V and J ends were trimmed by 3 bases and 4 bases, with 4 bases remaining between them. Germline CDR1 is MDHEN and CDR2 is SYDVKM. The CDR3 consists of 11 residues.

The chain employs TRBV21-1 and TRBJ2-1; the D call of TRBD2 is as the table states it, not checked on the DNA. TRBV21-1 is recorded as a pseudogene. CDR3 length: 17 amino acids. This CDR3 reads CASSILFRGEGLNEQFF. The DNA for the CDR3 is TGTGCCAGCAGCATTCTGTTTAGGGGGGAGGGCCTCAATGAGCAGTTCTTC.

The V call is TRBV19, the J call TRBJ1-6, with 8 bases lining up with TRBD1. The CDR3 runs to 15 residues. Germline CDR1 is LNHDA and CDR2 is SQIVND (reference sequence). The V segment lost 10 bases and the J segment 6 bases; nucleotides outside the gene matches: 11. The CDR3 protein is CAMFPRGPPNSPLHF. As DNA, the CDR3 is TGTGCCATGTTTCCCAGGGGGCCTCCTAATTCACCCCTCCACTTT.

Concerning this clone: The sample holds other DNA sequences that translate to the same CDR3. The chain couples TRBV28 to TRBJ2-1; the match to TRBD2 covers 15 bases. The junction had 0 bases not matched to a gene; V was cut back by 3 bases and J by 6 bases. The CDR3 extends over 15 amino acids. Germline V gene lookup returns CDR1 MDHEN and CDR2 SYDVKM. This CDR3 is CASSLGLAGGNEQFF. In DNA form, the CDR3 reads TGTGCCAGCAGTTTGGGACTAGCGGGAGGCAATGAGCAGTTCTTC.

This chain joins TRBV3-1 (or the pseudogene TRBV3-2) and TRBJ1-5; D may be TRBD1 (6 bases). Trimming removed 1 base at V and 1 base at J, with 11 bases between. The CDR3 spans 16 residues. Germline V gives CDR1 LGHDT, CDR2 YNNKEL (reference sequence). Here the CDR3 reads CASSQVGGASNQPQHF. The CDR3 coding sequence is TGTGCCAGCAGCCAAGTGGGGGGGGCCAGCAATCAGCCCCAGCATTTT.

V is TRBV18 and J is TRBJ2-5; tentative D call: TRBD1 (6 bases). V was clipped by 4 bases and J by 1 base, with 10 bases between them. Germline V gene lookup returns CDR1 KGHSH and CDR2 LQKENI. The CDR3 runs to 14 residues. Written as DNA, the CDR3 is TGTGCCAGCTCACTAACAGGGATCCAAGAGACCCAGTACTTC. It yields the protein CASSLTGIQETQYF. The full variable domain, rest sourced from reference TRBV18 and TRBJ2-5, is NAGVMQNPRHLVRRRGQEARLRCSPMKGHSHVYWYRQLPEEGLKFMVYLQKENIIDESGMPKERFSAEFPKEGPSILRIQQVVRGDSAAYFCASSLTGIQETQYFGPGTRLLVL.

In DNA form, the CDR3 reads TGCGCCAGCAGCCCGGGACAGGGGTTCGGTGAAGCTTTCTTT. As protein: CASSPGQGFGEAFF. The chain combines TRBV5-1 with TRBJ1-1; 10 bases match TRBD1. Germline-derived CDR1 and CDR2 are SGHRS and YFSETQ. With V trimmed by 4 bases and J by 7 bases, 7 bases remained unmatched. The CDR3 runs to 14 residues.

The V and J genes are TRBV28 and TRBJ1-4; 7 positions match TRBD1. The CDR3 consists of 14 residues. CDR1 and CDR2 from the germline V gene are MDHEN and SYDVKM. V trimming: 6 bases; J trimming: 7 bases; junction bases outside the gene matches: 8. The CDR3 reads CASRKRDRGEKLFF. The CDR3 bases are TGTGCCAGCAGAAAGAGGGACAGAGGTGAAAAACTGTTTTTT.

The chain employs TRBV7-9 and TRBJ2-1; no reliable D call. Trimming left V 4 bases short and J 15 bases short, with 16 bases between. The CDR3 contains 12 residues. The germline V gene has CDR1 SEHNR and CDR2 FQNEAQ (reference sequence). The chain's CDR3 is CASSSTQAGGFF. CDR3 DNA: TGTGCCAGCAGCTCAACCCAAGCCGGTGGGTTCTTC.

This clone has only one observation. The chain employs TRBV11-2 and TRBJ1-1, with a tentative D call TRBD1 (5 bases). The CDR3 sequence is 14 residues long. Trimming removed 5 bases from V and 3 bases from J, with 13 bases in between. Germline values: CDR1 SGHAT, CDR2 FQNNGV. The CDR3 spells CASSTRVRDTEAFF. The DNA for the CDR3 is TGTGCCAGCAGCACCAGGGTACGGGACACTGAAGCTTTCTTT.

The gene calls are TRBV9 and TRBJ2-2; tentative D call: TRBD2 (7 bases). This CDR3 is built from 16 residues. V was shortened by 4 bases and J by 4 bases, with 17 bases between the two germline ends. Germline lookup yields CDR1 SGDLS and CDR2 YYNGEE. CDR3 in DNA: TGTGCCAGCAGCCCCCCCACGGGGGGCGGCACCGGGGAGCTGTTTTTT. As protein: CASSPPTGGGTGELFF. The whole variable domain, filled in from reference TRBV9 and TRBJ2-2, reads DSGVTQTPKHLITATGQRVTLRCSPRSGDLSVYWYQQSLDQGLQFLIQYYNGEERAKGNILERFSAQQFPDLHSELNLSSLELGDSALYFCASSPPTGGGTGELFFGEGSRLTVL.

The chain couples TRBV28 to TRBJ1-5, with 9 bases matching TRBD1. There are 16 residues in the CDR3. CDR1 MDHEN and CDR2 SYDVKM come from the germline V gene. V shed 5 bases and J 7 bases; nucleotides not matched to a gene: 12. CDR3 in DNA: TGTGCCAGCAGTGGCCCCAAGGGACAGGGAGGACAGCCCCAGCATTTT. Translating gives CASSGPKGQGGQPQHF.

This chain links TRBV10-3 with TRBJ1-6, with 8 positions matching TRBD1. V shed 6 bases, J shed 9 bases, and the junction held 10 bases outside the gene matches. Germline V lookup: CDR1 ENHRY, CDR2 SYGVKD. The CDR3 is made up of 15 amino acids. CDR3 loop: CAISLNGQGSSPLHF. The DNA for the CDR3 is TGTGCCATCAGCCTTAACGGACAGGGTAGTTCACCCCTCCACTTT.

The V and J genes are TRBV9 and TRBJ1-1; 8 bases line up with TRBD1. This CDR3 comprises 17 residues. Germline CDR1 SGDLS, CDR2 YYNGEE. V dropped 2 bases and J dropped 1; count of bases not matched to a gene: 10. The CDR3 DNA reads TGTGCCAGCAGCGTTTATACAGGGGGGTTGACGAACACTGAAGCTTTCTTT. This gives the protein CASSVYTGGLTNTEAFF.

Here the CDR3 reads CASSSSGEADTQYF. Here the CDR3 DNA reads TGTGCCAGCAGCTCGAGCGGCGAGGCAGATACGCAGTATTTT. The J gene is TRBJ2-3, the V gene TRBV7-3; possible D gene TRBD2, 5 bases. Germline assignment: CDR1 SGHTA and CDR2 FQGTGA. Trimming removed 4 bases from V and 4 bases from J, with 12 bases in between. The CDR3 totals 14 residues.

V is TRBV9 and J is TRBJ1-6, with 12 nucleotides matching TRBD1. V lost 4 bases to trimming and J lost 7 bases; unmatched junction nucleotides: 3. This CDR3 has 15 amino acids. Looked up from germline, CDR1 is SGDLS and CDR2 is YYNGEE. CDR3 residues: CASSWGQGANSPLHF. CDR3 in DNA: TGTGCCAGCAGCTGGGGACAGGGGGCGAATTCACCCCTCCACTTT.

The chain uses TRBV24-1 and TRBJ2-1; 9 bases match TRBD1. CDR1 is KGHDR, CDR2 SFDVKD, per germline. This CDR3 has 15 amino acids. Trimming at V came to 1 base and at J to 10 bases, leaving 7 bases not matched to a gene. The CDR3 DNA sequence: TGTGCCACCAGTGATTTCCGGACAGGGGTTTACGAGCAGTTCTTC. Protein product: CATSDFRTGVYEQFF.